Given below is one TCR beta chain in context. Its antigen remains unknown. The entry originates in a study of T cell responses to AZD1222 COVID-19 vaccine. Study observations and caveats: Only after the peak T cell response were repertoires sampled. Baseline seropositivity occurred in only a handful of AZD1222 recipients. CD4 TCRs covered the whole spike, strongest at regions 160-218 and 743-854.

Data came from immunoSEQ multiplex PCR; TCRdb stores just in-frame clones and leaves some out. The data contain about 86,000 clones, 88% of them singletons. This CDR3 has 14 residues. The germline V gene encodes CDR1 GTSNPN and CDR2 SVGIG (reference sequence). The trim removed 5 bases at V and 5 bases at J, leaving 7 bases unmatched. The receptor comes from an adult who received the AZD1222 COVID-19 vaccine. This chain links TRBV30 with TRBJ2-7, with 12 bases identical to TRBD1. Sequencing was performed on peripheral blood, taken 28 days after the second AZD1222 dose. The CDR3 loop is CAWSPGQGADEQYF. CDR3 nucleotide sequence: TGTGCCTGGTCGCCGGGACAGGGGGCCGACGAGCAGTACTTC. The variable domain in full, with the rest retrieved from reference TRBV30 and TRBJ2-7, is SQTIHQWPATLVQPVGSPLSLECTVEGTSNPNLYWYRQAAGRGLQLLFYSVGIGQISSEVPQNLSASRPQDRQFILSSKKLLLSDSGFYLCAWSPGQGADEQYFGPGTRLTVT.